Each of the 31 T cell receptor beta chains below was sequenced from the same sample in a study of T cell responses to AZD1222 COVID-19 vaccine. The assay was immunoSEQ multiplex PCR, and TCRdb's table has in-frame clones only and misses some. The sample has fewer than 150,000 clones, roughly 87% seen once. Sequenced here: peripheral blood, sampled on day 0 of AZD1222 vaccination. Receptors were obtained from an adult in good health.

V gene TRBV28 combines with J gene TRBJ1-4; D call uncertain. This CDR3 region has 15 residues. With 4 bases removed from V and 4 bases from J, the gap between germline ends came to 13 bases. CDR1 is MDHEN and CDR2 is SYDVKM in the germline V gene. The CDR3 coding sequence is TGTGCCAGCAGTTCCCTGAGGAACCATAATGAAAAACTGTTTTTT. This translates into CASSSLRNHNEKLFF.

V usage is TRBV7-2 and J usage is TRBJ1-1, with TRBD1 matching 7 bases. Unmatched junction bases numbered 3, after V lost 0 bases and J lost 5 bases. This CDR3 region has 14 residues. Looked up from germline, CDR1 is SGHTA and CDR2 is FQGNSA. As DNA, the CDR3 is TGTGCCAGCAGCTTAGCGAGGGGGCGGACTGAAGCTTTCTTT. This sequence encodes CASSLARGRTEAFF.

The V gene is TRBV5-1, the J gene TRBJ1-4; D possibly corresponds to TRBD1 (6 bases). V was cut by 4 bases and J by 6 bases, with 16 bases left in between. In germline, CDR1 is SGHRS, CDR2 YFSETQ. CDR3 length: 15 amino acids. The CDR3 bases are TGCGCCAGCAGCGCCTACAGGGCTCGAGATGAAAAACTGTTTTTT. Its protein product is CASSAYRARDEKLFF.

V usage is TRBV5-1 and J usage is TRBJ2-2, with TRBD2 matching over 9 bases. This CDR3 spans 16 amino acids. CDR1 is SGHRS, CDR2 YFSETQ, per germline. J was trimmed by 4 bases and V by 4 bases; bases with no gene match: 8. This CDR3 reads CASSPTGTSITGELFF. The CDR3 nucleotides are TGCGCCAGCAGCCCTACCGGGACTAGCATCACCGGGGAGCTGTTTTTT.

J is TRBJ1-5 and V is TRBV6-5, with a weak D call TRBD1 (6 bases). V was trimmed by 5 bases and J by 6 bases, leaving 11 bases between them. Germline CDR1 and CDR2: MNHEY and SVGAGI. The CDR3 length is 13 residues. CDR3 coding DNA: TGTGCCAGCAGTACACCAGGGGCTCAGCCCCAGCATTTT. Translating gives CASSTPGAQPQHF.

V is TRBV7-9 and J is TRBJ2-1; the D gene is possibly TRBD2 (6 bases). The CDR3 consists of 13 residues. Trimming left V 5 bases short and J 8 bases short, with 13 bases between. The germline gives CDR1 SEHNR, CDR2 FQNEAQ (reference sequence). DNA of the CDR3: TGTGCCAGCAGCCTCCGGGAGACCGATGAGCAGTTCTTC. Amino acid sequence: CASSLRETDEQFF.

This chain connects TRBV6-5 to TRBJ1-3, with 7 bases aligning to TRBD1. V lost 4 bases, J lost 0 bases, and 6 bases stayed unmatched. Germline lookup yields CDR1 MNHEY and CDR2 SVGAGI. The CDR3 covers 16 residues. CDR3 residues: CASSLGQSLSGNTIYF. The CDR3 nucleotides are TGTGCCAGCAGTTTGGGACAGTCCCTCTCTGGAAACACCATATATTTT.

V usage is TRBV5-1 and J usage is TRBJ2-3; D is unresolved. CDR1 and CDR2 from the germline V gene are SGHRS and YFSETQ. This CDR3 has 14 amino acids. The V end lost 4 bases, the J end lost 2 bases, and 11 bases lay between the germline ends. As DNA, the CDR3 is TGCGCCAGCAGCCCCGCGCCTCCCACAGATACGCAGTATTTT. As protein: CASSPAPPTDTQYF. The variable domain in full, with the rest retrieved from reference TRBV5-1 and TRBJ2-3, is KAGVTQTPRYLIKTRGQQVTLSCSPISGHRSVSWYQQTPGQGLQFLFEYFSETQRNKGNFPGRFSGRQFSNSRSEMNVSTLELGDSALYLCASSPAPPTDTQYFGPGTRLTVL.

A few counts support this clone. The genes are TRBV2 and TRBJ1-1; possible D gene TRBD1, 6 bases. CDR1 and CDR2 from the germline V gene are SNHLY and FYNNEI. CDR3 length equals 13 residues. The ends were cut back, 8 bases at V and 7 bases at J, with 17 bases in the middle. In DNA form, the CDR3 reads TGTGCCAGCTCCCCCGGGGGCAATGGTGAAGCTTTCTTT. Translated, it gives CASSPGGNGEAFF.

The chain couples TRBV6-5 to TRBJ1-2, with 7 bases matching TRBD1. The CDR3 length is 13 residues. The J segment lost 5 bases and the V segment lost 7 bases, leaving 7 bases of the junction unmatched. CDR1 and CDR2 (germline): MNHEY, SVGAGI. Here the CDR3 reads CASTLGQSYGYTF. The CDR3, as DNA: TGTGCCAGCACTCTGGGACAGAGTTATGGCTACACCTTC.

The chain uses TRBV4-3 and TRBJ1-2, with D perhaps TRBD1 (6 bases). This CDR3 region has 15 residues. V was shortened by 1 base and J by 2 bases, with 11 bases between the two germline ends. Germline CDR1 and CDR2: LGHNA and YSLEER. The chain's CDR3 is CASSQGQGPNYGYTF. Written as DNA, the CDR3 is TGCGCCAGCAGCCAAGGGCAGGGGCCGAACTATGGCTACACCTTC.

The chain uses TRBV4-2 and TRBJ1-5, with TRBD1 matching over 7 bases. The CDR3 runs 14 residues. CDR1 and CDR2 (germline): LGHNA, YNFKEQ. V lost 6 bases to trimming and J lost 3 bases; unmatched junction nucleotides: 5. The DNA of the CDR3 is TGTGCCAGCAGTCGACAGGGTACCAATCAGCCCCAGCATTTT. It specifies CASSRQGTNQPQHF.

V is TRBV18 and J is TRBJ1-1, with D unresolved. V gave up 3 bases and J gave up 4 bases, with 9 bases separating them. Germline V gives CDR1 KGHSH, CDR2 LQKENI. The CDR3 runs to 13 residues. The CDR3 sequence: CASSPREVTEAFF. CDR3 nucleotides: TGTGCCAGCTCACCCCGGGAGGTCACTGAAGCTTTCTTT. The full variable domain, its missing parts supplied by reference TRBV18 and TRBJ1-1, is NAGVMQNPRHLVRRRGQEARLRCSPMKGHSHVYWYRQLPEEGLKFMVYLQKENIIDESGMPKERFSAEFPKEGPSILRIQQVVRGDSAAYFCASSPREVTEAFFGQGTRLTVV.

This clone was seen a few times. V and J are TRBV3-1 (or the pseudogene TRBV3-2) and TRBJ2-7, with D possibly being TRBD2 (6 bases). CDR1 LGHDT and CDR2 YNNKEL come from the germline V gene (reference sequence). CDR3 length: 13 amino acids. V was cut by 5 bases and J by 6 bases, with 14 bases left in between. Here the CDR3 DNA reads TGTGCCAGCAGCTCGTCGGGGGTTAGCGAGCAGTACTTC. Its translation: CASSSSGVSEQYF.

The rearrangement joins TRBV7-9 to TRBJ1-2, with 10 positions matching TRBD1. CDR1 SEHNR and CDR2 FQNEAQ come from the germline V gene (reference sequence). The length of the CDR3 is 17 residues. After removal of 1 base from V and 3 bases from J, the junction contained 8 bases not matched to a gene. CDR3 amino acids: CASSLGLRTGGDYGYTF. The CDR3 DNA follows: TGTGCCAGCAGCTTAGGTCTGAGGACAGGGGGTGACTATGGCTACACCTTC.

The CDR3 DNA follows: TGTGCCAGCAGTTACGGTCTAGCGGGGGGCACAGATACGCAGTATTTT. This codes for CASSYGLAGGTDTQYF. The chain links TRBV6-5 to TRBJ2-3; the match to TRBD2 covers 10 bases. Germline loops: CDR1 MNHEY, CDR2 SVGAGI. This CDR3 region has 16 residues. With 2 bases clipped from V and 1 base from J, the junction kept 3 bases outside the gene matches.

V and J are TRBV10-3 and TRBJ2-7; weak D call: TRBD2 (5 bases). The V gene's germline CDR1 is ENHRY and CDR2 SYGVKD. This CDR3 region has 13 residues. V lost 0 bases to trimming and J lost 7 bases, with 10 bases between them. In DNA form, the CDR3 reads TGTGCCATCAGTGAGTCGGGAGAGTATGAGCAGTACTTC. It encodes CAISESGEYEQYF.

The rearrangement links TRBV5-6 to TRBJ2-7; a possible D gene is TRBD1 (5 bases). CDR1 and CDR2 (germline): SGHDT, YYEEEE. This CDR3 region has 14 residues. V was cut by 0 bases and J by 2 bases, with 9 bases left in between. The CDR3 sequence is CASSLGQSTYEQYF. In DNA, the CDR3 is TGTGCCAGCAGCTTGGGACAGAGCACCTACGAGCAGTACTTC.

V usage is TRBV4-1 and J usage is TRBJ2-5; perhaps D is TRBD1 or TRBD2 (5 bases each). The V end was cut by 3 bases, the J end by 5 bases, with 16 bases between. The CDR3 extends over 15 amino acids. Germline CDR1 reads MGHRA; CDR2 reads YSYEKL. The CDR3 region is CASSQTGTPGETQYF. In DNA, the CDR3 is TGCGCCAGCAGCCAGACCGGGACCCCGGGTGAGACCCAGTACTTC.

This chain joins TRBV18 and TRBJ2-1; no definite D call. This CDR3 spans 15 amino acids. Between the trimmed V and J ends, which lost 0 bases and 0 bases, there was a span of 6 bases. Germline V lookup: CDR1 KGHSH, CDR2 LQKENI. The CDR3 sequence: CASSPPTVSYNEQFF. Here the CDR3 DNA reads TGTGCCAGCTCACCACCGACGGTCTCCTACAATGAGCAGTTCTTC.

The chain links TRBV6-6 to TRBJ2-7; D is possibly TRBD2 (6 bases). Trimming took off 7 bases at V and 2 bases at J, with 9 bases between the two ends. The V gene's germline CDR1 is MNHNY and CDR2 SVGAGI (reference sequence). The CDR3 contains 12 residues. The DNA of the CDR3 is TGTGCCAGCACGGGAGCAGCCTACGAGCAGTACTTC. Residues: CASTGAAYEQYF.

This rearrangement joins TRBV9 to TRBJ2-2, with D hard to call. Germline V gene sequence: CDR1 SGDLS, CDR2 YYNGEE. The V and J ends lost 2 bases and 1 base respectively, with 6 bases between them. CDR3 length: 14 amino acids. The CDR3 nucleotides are TGTGCCAGCAGCGTGTCCGTGAACACCGGGGAGCTGTTTTTT. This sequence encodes CASSVSVNTGELFF.

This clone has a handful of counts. The chain's CDR3 is CASSYNRTRGGNTIYF. CDR3 nucleotides: TGTGCCAGCAGTTATAACAGGACCAGGGGAGGAAACACCATATATTTT. The chain has TRBV6-6 and TRBJ1-3, with D maybe TRBD1 (6 bases). There are 16 residues in the CDR3. CDR1 and CDR2 (germline): MNHNY, SVGAGI (reference sequence). Between the trimmed V and J ends, which lost 3 bases and 4 bases, there was a span of 16 bases.

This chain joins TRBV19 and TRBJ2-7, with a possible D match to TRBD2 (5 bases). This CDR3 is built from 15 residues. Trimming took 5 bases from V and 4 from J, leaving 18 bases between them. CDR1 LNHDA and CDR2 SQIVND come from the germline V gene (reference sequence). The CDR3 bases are TGTGCCAGTAGTCTCTTCGAGGGATCCTTTTACGAGCAGTACTTC. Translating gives CASSLFEGSFYEQYF.

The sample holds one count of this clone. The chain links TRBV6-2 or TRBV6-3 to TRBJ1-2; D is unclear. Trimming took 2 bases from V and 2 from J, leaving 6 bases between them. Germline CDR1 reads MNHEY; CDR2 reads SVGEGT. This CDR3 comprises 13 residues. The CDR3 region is CASSYEANYGYTF. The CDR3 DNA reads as TGTGCCAGCAGTTACGAGGCAAACTATGGCTACACCTTC.

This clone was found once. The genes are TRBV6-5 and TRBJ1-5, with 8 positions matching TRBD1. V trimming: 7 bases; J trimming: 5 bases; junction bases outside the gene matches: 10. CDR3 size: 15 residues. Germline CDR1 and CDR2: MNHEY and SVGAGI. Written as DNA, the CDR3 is TGTGCCAGCACCAAGGACAGGGTCCTGTATCAGCCCCAGCATTTT. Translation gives CASTKDRVLYQPQHF.

CDR3 in amino acids: CASSLSTGDPATQYF. The CDR3, as DNA: TGTGCCAGCAGCCTTTCTACAGGGGACCCAGCGACCCAGTACTTC. The V gene is TRBV4-2, the J gene TRBJ2-5; the match to TRBD1 covers 7 bases. The germline CDR1 and CDR2 sequences are LGHNA and YNFKEQ. CDR3 size: 15 residues. Losses at the gene ends were 4 bases for V and 7 bases for J; bases not matched to a gene: 12.

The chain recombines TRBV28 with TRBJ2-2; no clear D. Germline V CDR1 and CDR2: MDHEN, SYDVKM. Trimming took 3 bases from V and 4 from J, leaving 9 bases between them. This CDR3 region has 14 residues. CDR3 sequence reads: CASSFTDLTGELFF. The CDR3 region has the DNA TGTGCCAGCAGTTTTACGGATCTCACCGGGGAGCTGTTTTTT.

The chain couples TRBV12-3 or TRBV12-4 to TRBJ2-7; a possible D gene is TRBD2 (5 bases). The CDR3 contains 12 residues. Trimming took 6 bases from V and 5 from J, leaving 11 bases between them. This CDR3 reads CASSRAGNEQYF. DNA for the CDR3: TGTGCCAGCAGCCGGGCCGGGAACGAGCAGTACTTC.

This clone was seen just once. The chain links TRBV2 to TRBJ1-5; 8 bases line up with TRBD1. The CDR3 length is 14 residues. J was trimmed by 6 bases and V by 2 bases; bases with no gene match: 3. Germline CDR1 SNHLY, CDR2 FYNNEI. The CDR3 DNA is TGTGCCAGCAGTGAACAGGGGGCGATTCAGCCCCAGCATTTT. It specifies CASSEQGAIQPQHF.

The CDR3 spells CASSWGLADYNEQFF. Here the CDR3 DNA reads TGTGCCAGCAGCTGGGGACTAGCGGATTACAATGAGCAGTTCTTC. The chain couples TRBV7-3 to TRBJ2-1, with TRBD2 matching over 11 bases. Unmatched junction bases numbered 3, after V lost 4 bases and J lost 4 bases. The CDR3 is made up of 15 amino acids. The V gene's germline CDR1 is SGHTA and CDR2 FQGTGA.